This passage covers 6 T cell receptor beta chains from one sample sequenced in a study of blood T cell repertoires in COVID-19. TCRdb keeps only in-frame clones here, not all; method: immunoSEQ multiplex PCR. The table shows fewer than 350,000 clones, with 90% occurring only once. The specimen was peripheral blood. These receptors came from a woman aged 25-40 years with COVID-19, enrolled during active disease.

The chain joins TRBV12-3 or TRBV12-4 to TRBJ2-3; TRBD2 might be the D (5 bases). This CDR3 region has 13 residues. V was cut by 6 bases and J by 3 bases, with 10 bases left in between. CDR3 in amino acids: CASSPEGTDTQYF. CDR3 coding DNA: TGTGCCAGCAGCCCAGAGGGTACAGATACGCAGTATTTT.

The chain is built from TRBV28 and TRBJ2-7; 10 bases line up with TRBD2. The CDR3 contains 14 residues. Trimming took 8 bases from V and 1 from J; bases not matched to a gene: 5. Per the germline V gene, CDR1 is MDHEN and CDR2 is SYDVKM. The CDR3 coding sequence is TGTGCCAGCCCCGGAGCGGGAGGGTCCTACGAGCAGTACTTC. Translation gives CASPGAGGSYEQYF.

The CDR3 DNA follows: TGTGCCAGCAAGATCAGGGGGCTCGGGGGCTACACCTTC. Its translation is CASKIRGLGGYTF. The genes are TRBV2 and TRBJ1-2, with 8 nucleotides matching TRBD1. Trimming removed 7 bases from V and 8 bases from J; junction bases left unmatched: 9. CDR1 is SNHLY and CDR2 is FYNNEI in the germline V gene. The CDR3 covers 13 residues.

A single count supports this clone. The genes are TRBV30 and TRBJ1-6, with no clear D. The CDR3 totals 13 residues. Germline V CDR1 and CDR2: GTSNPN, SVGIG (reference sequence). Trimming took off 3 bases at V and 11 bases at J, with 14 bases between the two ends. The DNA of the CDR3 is TGTGCCTGGAGGGAGGGTCTGGGGACACCCCTCCACTTT. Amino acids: CAWREGLGTPLHF.

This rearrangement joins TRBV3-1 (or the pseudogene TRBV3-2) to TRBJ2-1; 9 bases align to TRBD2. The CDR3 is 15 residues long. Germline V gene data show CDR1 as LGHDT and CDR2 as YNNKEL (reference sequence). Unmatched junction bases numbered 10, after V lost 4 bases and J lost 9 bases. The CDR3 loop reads CASSRKPGLAVEQFF. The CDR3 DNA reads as TGTGCCAGCAGCCGTAAGCCGGGACTAGCAGTTGAGCAGTTCTTC.

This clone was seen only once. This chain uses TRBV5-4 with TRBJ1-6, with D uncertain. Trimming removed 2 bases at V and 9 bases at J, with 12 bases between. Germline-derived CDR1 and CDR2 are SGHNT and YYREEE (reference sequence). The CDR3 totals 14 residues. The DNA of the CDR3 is TGTGCCAGCAGCTTCCAGGCTCCCTTTTCACCCCTCCACTTT. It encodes CASSFQAPFSPLHF.